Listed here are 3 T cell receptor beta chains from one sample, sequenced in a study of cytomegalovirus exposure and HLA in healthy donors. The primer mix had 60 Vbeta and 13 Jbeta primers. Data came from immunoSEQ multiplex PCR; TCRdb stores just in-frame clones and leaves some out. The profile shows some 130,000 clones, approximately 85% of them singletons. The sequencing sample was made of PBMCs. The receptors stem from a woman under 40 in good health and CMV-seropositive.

In nucleotides, the CDR3 is TGTGCCAGCAGCCCCGGGACAGGGGCCACTGGGCAGTACTTC. Amino acids: CASSPGTGATGQYF. This sequence joins TRBV27 and TRBJ2-7, with TRBD1 matching over 10 bases. The CDR3 spans 14 residues. Germline CDR1 MNHEY, CDR2 SMNVEV (reference sequence). The J segment lost 9 bases and the V segment lost 6 bases, leaving 11 bases of the junction unmatched.

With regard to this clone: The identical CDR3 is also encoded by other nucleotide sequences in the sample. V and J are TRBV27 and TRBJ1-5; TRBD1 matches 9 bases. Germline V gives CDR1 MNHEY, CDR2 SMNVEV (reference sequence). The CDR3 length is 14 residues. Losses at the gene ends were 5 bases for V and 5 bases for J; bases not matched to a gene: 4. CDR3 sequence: CASSPTGGHQPQHF. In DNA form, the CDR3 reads TGTGCCAGCAGTCCAACAGGGGGCCATCAGCCCCAGCATTTT.

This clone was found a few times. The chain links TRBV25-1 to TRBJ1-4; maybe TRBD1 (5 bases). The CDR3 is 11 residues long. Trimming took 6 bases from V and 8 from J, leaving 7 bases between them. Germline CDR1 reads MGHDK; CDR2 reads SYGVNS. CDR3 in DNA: TGTGCCAGCAGACAGGAGGAAAAACTGTTTTTT. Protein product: CASRQEEKLFF. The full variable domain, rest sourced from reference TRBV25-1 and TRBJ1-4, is EADIYQTPRYLVIGTGKKITLECSQTMGHDKMYWYQQDPGMELHLIHYSYGVNSTEKGDLSSESTVSRIRTEHFPLTLESARPSHTSQYLCASRQEEKLFFGSGTQLSVL.